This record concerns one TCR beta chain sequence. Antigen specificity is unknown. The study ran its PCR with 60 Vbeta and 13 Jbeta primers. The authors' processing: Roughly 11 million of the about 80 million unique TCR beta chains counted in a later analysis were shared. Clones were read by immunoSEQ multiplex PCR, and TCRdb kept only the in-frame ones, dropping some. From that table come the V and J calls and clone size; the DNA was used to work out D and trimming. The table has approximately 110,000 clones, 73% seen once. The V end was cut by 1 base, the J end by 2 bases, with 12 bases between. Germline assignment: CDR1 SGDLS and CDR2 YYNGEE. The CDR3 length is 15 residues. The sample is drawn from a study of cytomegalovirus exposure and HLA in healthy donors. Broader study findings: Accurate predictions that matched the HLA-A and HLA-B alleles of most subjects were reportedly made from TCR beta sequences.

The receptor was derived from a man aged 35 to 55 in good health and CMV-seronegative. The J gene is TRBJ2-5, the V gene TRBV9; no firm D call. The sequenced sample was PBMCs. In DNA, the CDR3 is TGTGCCAGCAGCGTAAACGGGTTCAAACAAGAGACCCAGTACTTC. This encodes CASSVNGFKQETQYF. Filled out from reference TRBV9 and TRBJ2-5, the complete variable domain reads DSGVTQTPKHLITATGQRVTLRCSPRSGDLSVYWYQQSLDQGLQFLIQYYNGEERAKGNILERFSAQQFPDLHSELNLSSLELGDSALYFCASSVNGFKQETQYFGPGTRLLVL.